Following are 20 T cell receptor beta chains from one sample sequenced in a study of cytomegalovirus exposure and HLA in healthy donors. 13 Jbeta primers and 60 Vbeta primers were used for the PCR. Sequenced by immunoSEQ multiplex PCR; TCRdb stores in-frame clones only, minus some. The sample has 200,000 or so clones; roughly 84% are singletons. The sample taken for sequencing was PBMCs. These receptors came from a human donor in good health.

The rearrangement links TRBV7-9 to TRBJ2-2; 8 bases agree with TRBD2. CDR3 length: 15 residues. V trimming: 5 bases; J trimming: 3 bases; junction bases outside the gene matches: 5. CDR1 is SEHNR, CDR2 FQNEAQ, per germline (reference sequence). The CDR3 nucleotides read TGTGCCAGCAGCCCTAGCGGGTGGGACACCGGGGAGCTGTTTTTT. Translation gives CASSPSGWDTGELFF. Looking up the rest from reference TRBV7-9 and TRBJ2-2 gives the full variable domain: DTGVSQNPRHKITKRGQNVTFRCDPISEHNRLYWYRQTLGQGPEFLTYFQNEAQLEKSRLLSDRFSAERPKGSFSTLEIQRTEQGDSAMYLCASSPSGWDTGELFFGEGSRLTVL.

This clone was detected once. V usage is TRBV1 and J usage is TRBJ2-3; no DNA check was done on the table's D call, TRBD2. TRBV1 is shown as a pseudogene. CDR3 length: 16 amino acids. The CDR3 DNA reads TGCACCAGCAGGCCGGGACTAGCGGGAGCCCCAGATACGCAGTATTTT. Its protein is CTSRPGLAGAPDTQYF.

In the case of this clone: A read error may produce the germline difference seen at one junction end. The chain recombines TRBV7-7 with TRBJ2-3; TRBD2 might be the D (5 bases). CDR3 length equals 13 residues. Germline-derived CDR1 and CDR2 are SSHAT and FNYEAQ (reference sequence). In nucleotides, the CDR3 is TGTGCTAGCAGCTTAGATGCGGGAGATACGCAGTATTTT. Protein: CASSLDAGDTQYF. Using reference TRBV7-7 and TRBJ2-3 for the parts outside the CDR3, the full variable domain is GAGVSQSPRYKVTKRGQDVTLRCDPISSHATLYWYQQALGQGPEFLTYFNYEAQPDKSGLPSDRFSAERPEGSISTLTIQRTEQRDSAMYRCASSLDAGDTQYFGPGTRLTVL.

This clone was seen only once. The chain is built from TRBV2 and TRBJ2-3; TRBD1 matches at 11 bases. The germline gives CDR1 SNHLY, CDR2 FYNNEI. After removal of 6 bases from V and 4 bases from J, the junction contained 3 bases not matched to a gene. CDR3 length equals 14 residues. The CDR3 coding sequence is TGTGCCAGCAGGGAGGACAGGGGGCCAGATACGCAGTATTTT. Translation: CASREDRGPDTQYF.

This chain connects TRBV9 to TRBJ2-3; weak D call: TRBD1 (6 bases). V lost 7 bases, J lost 0 bases, and 15 bases lay in between. The germline gives CDR1 SGDLS, CDR2 YYNGEE. The CDR3 extends over 15 amino acids. CDR3 loop: CASALGTTSTDTQYF. The CDR3 DNA reads as TGTGCCAGCGCGTTAGGGACAACTAGCACAGATACGCAGTATTTT.

In nucleotides, the CDR3 is TGTGCCAGCAGCTTATCGAGCACAGATACGCAGTATTTT. Translating it yields CASSLSSTDTQYF. The chain is built from TRBV7-3 and TRBJ2-3; D remains ambiguous. V lost 2 bases to trimming and J lost 0 bases, with 3 bases between them. This CDR3 comprises 13 residues. Germline V lookup: CDR1 SGHTA, CDR2 FQGTGA.

V and J are TRBV18 and TRBJ2-2; D is possibly TRBD2 (6 bases). From germline, CDR1 is KGHSH and CDR2 LQKENI. This CDR3 is 16 amino acids long. V was pared by 2 bases and J by 6 bases, with 16 bases between. CDR3 residues: CASSPMTRRGAGELFF. CDR3 DNA sequence: TGTGCCAGCTCACCAATGACTAGGAGGGGTGCCGGGGAGCTGTTTTTT. The variable domain in full, completed from reference TRBV18 and TRBJ2-2, reads NAGVMQNPRHLVRRRGQEARLRCSPMKGHSHVYWYRQLPEEGLKFMVYLQKENIIDESGMPKERFSAEFPKEGPSILRIQQVVRGDSAAYFCASSPMTRRGAGELFFGEGSRLTVL.

A single count supports this clone. This chain uses TRBV14 with TRBJ2-1; D perhaps matches TRBD2 (6 bases). The length of the CDR3 is 16 residues. The V end was cut by 0 bases, the J end by 4 bases, with 13 bases between. CDR1 SGHDN and CDR2 FVKESK come from the germline V gene. CDR3 sequence: CASSQDAPGTYNEQFF. Written as DNA, the CDR3 is TGTGCCAGCAGCCAAGATGCTCCCGGGACTTACAATGAGCAGTTCTTC.

This chain uses TRBV19 with TRBJ1-4, with D maybe TRBD1 (5 bases). Germline CDR1 LNHDA, CDR2 SQIVND (reference sequence). The CDR3 has 16 amino acids. Deletions cut 7 bases from V and 5 bases from J, with 20 bases between. In DNA, the CDR3 is TGTGCCAGTACCGAAGTGGGGGGAGGGTCCAATGAAAAACTGTTTTTT. It specifies CASTEVGGGSNEKLFF. The full variable domain, its missing parts supplied by reference TRBV19 and TRBJ1-4, is DGGITQSPKYLFRKEGQNVTLSCEQNLNHDAMYWYRQDPGQGLRLIYYSQIVNDFQKGDIAEGYSVSREKKESFPLTVTSAQKNPTAFYLCASTEVGGGSNEKLFFGSGTQLSVL.

This chain links TRBV10-3 with TRBJ1-1, with D unclear. This CDR3 spans 15 amino acids. The germline gives CDR1 ENHRY, CDR2 SYGVKD. V shed 4 bases and J shed 5 bases, with 17 bases lying between them. Here the CDR3 DNA reads TGTGCCATCAGTGCACGTGACAAGCGCGGGACTGAAGCTTTCTTT. Protein: CAISARDKRGTEAFF.

This clone was observed once. The chain uses TRBV5-1 and TRBJ2-3; 9 nucleotides agree with TRBD1. Germline CDR1 and CDR2: SGHRS and YFSETQ. V was pared by 0 bases and J by 3 bases, with 5 bases of the junction left unmatched. The CDR3 has 16 residues. CDR3 DNA sequence: TGCGCCAGCAGCTTGGAGGGGGGACAGGGTACAGATACGCAGTATTTT. Amino acid sequence: CASSLEGGQGTDTQYF.

The chain couples TRBV28 to TRBJ2-4; tentative D call: TRBD1 (6 bases). This CDR3 is built from 16 residues. The germline V and J ends were trimmed by 6 bases and 0 bases, with 15 bases remaining between them. Germline V gene lookup returns CDR1 MDHEN and CDR2 SYDVKM. The CDR3 region is CASSPTGLTAKNIQYF. CDR3 DNA sequence: TGTGCCAGCAGCCCCACAGGGCTAACAGCCAAAAACATTCAGTACTTC.

The chain has TRBV5-4 and TRBJ1-1, with TRBD1 matching over 8 bases. The CDR3 contains 17 residues. Trimming cost V 4 bases and J 4 bases; bases outside gene matches: 15. The germline gives CDR1 SGHNT, CDR2 YYREEE (reference sequence). CDR3 DNA: TGTGCCAGCAGCCATGGGGGGGCAGGGGGCTGGAGCACTGAAGCTTTCTTT. This translates into CASSHGGAGGWSTEAFF.

This clone was counted once. The chain combines TRBV11-1 with TRBJ2-1, with TRBD1 as a possible D gene (7 bases). The CDR3 spans 17 residues. Germline V gene lookup returns CDR1 SGHAT and CDR2 FQDESV (reference sequence). Deletions cut 1 base from V and 2 bases from J, with 15 bases between. CDR3 coding DNA: TGTGCCAGCAGCTTAGTCTTCGGCAGGGGGGCCTACAATGAGCAGTTCTTC. Translating gives CASSLVFGRGAYNEQFF.

The gene calls are TRBV6-6 and TRBJ1-1; D is uncertain. The CDR3 extends over 15 amino acids. V lost 2 bases, J lost 4 bases, and 14 bases lay in between. CDR1 and CDR2 from the germline V gene are MNHNY and SVGAGI (reference sequence). The CDR3 protein is CASSYEGSGGTEAFF. The CDR3 region has the DNA TGTGCCAGCAGTTACGAAGGCAGTGGAGGCACTGAAGCTTTCTTT.

V usage is TRBV14 and J usage is TRBJ2-2; D is unresolved. V gave up 0 bases and J gave up 4 bases, with 12 bases separating them. This CDR3 is 16 amino acids long. Germline loops: CDR1 SGHDN, CDR2 FVKESK. DNA for the CDR3: TGTGCCAGCAGCCAAGATCTCCCAAGACTCACCGGGGAGCTGTTTTTT. Translated, it gives CASSQDLPRLTGELFF.

The V gene is TRBV29-1, the J gene TRBJ2-5; TRBD2 aligns across 9 bases. The CDR3 totals 16 residues. CDR1 is SQVTM, CDR2 ANQGSEA, per germline. The V and J ends lost 1 base and 5 bases, in that order; junction bases with no gene match: 11. CDR3 residues: CSVEGEGGRARETQYF. The DNA for the CDR3 is TGCAGCGTTGAAGGTGAAGGCGGGAGGGCCCGCGAGACCCAGTACTTC. Supplemented by reference TRBV29-1 and TRBJ2-5, the full variable domain reads SAVISQKPSRDICQRGTSLTIQCQVDSQVTMMFWYRQQPGQSLTLIATANQGSEATYESGFVIDKFPISRPNLTFSTLTVSNMSPEDSSIYLCSVEGEGGRARETQYFGPGTRLLVL.

The V gene is TRBV5-1, the J gene TRBJ2-1; 10 nucleotides match TRBD1. CDR1 and CDR2 (germline): SGHRS, YFSETQ. V was pared by 4 bases and J by 8 bases, with 3 bases of the junction left unmatched. The CDR3 spans 13 residues. DNA of the CDR3: TGCGCCAGCAGCCGACAGGGGGCCGATGAGCAGTTCTTC. Translating it yields CASSRQGADEQFF.

The chain carries TRBV4-1 and TRBJ2-7; D might be TRBD2 (6 bases). Germline lookup yields CDR1 MGHRA and CDR2 YSYEKL. This CDR3 is built from 16 residues. V lost 0 bases, J lost 2 bases, and 14 bases lay in between. CDR3 sequence: CASSQDRDWTTYEQYF. CDR3 in DNA: TGCGCCAGCAGCCAAGATAGGGACTGGACAACCTACGAGCAGTACTTC.

V is TRBV6-8 and J is TRBJ1-5; D is unclear. V lost 6 bases to trimming and J lost 0 bases, with 9 bases between them. This CDR3 region has 14 residues. CDR1 is MNHGY, CDR2 SAAAGT, per germline. CDR3 in DNA: TGTGCCAGCAGACTAGGATATAGCAATCAGCCCCAGCATTTT. As protein: CASRLGYSNQPQHF.